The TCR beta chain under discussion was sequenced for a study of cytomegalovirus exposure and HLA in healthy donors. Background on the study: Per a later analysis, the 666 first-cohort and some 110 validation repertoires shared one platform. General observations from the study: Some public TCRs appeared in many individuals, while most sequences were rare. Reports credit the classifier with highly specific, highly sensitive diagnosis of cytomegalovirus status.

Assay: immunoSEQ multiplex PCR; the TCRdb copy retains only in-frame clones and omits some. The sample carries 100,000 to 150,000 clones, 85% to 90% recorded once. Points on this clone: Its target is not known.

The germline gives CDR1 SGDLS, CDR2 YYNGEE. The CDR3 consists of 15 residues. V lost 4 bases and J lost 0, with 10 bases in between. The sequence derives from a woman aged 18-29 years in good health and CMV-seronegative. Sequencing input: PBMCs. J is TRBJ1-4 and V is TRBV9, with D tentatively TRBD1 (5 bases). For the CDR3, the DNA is TGTGCCAGCAGCCTTGGGGGGGCAACTAATGAAAAACTGTTTTTT. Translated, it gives CASSLGGATNEKLFF. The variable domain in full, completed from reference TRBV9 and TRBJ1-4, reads DSGVTQTPKHLITATGQRVTLRCSPRSGDLSVYWYQQSLDQGLQFLIQYYNGEERAKGNILERFSAQQFPDLHSELNLSSLELGDSALYFCASSLGGATNEKLFFGSGTQLSVL.